Listed below are T cell receptor beta chains from one sample, sequenced in a study of T cell repertoires in cytomegalovirus infection. TCRdb re-analysed the reads in MiXCR, keeping a single row per CDR3 protein. The sample lists around 280,000 distinct CDR3 sequences; around 13% were seen once. Material: PBMCs. The receptors were sampled from a human donor in good health (CMV status not recorded). Some clones in this sample may be carry-over from other donors' samples. Both conserved end residues are part of each CDR3. D genes are given only for firm matches. The size entry is marked missing in some rows and otherwise reads once, few, many or a size class.

-	-	TRBV6-1	TRBJ1-1	CASSDQPEGKTEAFF	TGTGCCAGCAGTGATCAGCCGGAGGGAAAGACTGAAGCTTTCTTT
-	-	TRBV5-1	TRBJ1-1	CASSLEGATNTEAFF	TGCGCCAGCAGCTTGGAGGGCGCCACGAACACTGAAGCTTTCTTT
-	many	TRBV7-6	TRBJ2-3	CASSLDGQRDTDTQYF	TGTGCCAGCAGCTTAGATGGGCAGAGAGACACAGATACGCAGTATTTT
-	few	TRBV6-2/TRBV6-3	TRBJ2-5	CASALVQETQYF	TGTGCCAGCGCGTTGGTCCAAGAGACCCAGTACTTC
TRBD1	many	TRBV28	TRBJ2-2	CASSLYGTGVSNTGELFF	TGTGCCAGCAGTTTATATGGGACAGGGGTGTCTAACACCGGGGAGCTGTTTTTT
-	many	TRBV28	TRBJ1-5	CASSFVQGLNQPQHF	TGTGCCAGCAGTTTCGTACAGGGCCTCAATCAGCCCCAGCATTTT
TRBD2	-	TRBV6-5	TRBJ2-1	CASSYRGEWNEQFF	TGTGCCAGCAGTTACCGGGGGGAGTGGAATGAGCAGTTCTTC
-	many	TRBV7-8	TRBJ1-1	CASSPRDITNTEAFF	TGTGCCAGCAGCCCGCGGGACATCACGAACACTGAAGCTTTCTTT
-	-	TRBV12-3/TRBV12-4	TRBJ1-3	CASSLLRDTLSSGNTIYF	TGTGCCAGCAGTCTCCTCCGGGACACCCTAAGCTCTGGAAACACCATATATTTT
-	few	TRBV7-6	TRBJ2-1	CASSLGGSGLIYNEQFF	TGTGCCAGCAGCTTAGGGGGTAGCGGTCTTATTTACAATGAGCAGTTCTTC
-	-	TRBV7-9	TRBJ2-5	CASSLRGLVETQYF	TGTGCCAGCAGCTTACGCGGACTCGTAGAGACCCAGTACTTC
-	-	TRBV10-3	TRBJ2-7	CAISESLTGPDEQYF	TGTGCCATCAGTGAGTCCTTGACAGGTCCCGACGAGCAGTACTTC
TRBD1	few	TRBV7-4	TRBJ2-1	CASSRTGYEQFF	TGTGCCAGCAGCCGGACAGGGTATGAGCAGTTCTTC
-	many	TRBV19	TRBJ2-3	CASSKGPGYTDTQYF	TGTGCCAGTAGTAAGGGGCCAGGGTACACAGATACGCAGTATTTT
TRBD1	few	TRBV28	TRBJ2-1	CASRTGGIGDEQFF	TGTGCCAGTCGGACAGGGGGAATTGGGGATGAGCAGTTCTTC
-	many	TRBV6-5	TRBJ2-7	CASSYGAGANYEQYF	TGTGCCAGCAGTTACGGGGCAGGGGCTAACTACGAGCAGTACTTC
TRBD2	-	TRBV29-1	TRBJ2-5	CSVEFAGETQHF	TGCAGCGTTGAGTTTGCGGGAGAGACCCAGCACTTC
-	-	TRBV14	TRBJ1-1	CASSQELSVQPGSEAFF	TGTGCCAGCAGCCAAGAGTTGAGCGTTCAGCCTGGATCTGAAGCTTTCTTT
TRBD2	-	TRBV29-1	TRBJ2-7	CSAETSESSYEQYF	TGCAGCGCTGAGACTAGCGAGAGCTCCTACGAGCAGTACTTC
TRBD2	few	TRBV20-1	TRBJ2-7	CSAQSGRYEQYF	TGCAGTGCTCAAAGCGGGAGGTACGAGCAGTACTTC
TRBD1	-	TRBV6-5	TRBJ2-5	CASSPTADRPRGTQYF	TGTGCCAGCAGTCCCACTGCGGACAGGCCTAGGGGGACCCAGTACTTC
-	-	TRBV9	TRBJ2-7	CASSVTEGVAEQYF	TGTGCCAGCAGCGTGACGGAGGGAGTTGCCGAGCAGTACTTC
-	-	TRBV7-9	TRBJ1-2	CASSLAGGSYGYTF	TGTGCCAGCAGCTTAGCGGGAGGGAGCTATGGCTACACCTTC
TRBD1	-	TRBV29-1	TRBJ2-5	CSAQGVQETQYF	TGCAGCGCCCAGGGGGTACAAGAGACCCAGTACTTC
-	-	TRBV29-1	TRBJ1-1	CSVDRGGTEAFF	TGCAGCGTTGACAGGGGCGGCACTGAAGCTTTCTTT
-	-	TRBV6-2/TRBV6-3	TRBJ1-2	CASSYSTVNYGYTF	TGTGCCAGCAGTTACTCGACAGTAAACTATGGCTACACCTTC
-	many	TRBV7-2	TRBJ1-5	CASSLGLDQPQHF	TGTGCCAGCAGCTTAGGACTGGATCAGCCCCAGCATTTT
-	many	TRBV7-8	TRBJ2-7	CASSTHPTYEQYF	TGTGCCAGTTCAACTCACCCAACCTACGAGCAGTACTTC
TRBD1	-	TRBV20-1	TRBJ2-7	CSARDRQGSSYEQYF	TGCAGTGCTAGGGACCGACAGGGAAGCTCCTACGAGCAGTACTTC
-	few	TRBV29-1	TRBJ2-1	CSVQLLTNEQFF	TGCAGCGTCCAACTCTTAACGAATGAGCAGTTCTTC
-	-	TRBV4-3	TRBJ2-3	CASSQAGTGRRTDTQYF	TGCGCCAGCAGCCAAGCCGGTACAGGGAGGCGCACAGATACGCAGTATTTT
-	few	TRBV28	TRBJ2-2	CASRRTRNTGELFF	TGTGCCAGCAGAAGGACCCGCAACACCGGGGAGCTGTTTTTT
-	many	TRBV7-2	TRBJ2-7	CASSLAFSGSSYEQYF	TGTGCCAGCAGCTTAGCGTTCTCGGGGAGCTCCTACGAGCAGTACTTC
-	many	TRBV7-9	TRBJ2-3	CASSLRLTRAGDTQYF	TGTGCCAGCAGCTTAAGGTTGACTAGGGCGGGAGATACGCAGTATTTT
-	-	TRBV6-2/TRBV6-3	TRBJ2-1	CASSYSNGRAYNEQFF	TGTGCCAGCAGTTACTCGAACGGCAGAGCCTACAATGAGCAGTTCTTC
TRBD1	many	TRBV10-3	TRBJ2-7	CAISERQGGYEQYF	TGTGCCATCAGTGAGAGACAGGGTGGTTACGAGCAGTACTTC
TRBD1	many	TRBV12-3/TRBV12-4	TRBJ1-1	CASKRTGMNTEAFF	TGTGCCAGCAAAAGGACAGGGATGAACACTGAAGCTTTCTTT
-	few	TRBV20-1	TRBJ2-2	CSARDVNTGELFF	TGCAGTGCTAGGGATGTGAACACCGGGGAGCTGTTTTTT
-	-	TRBV6-5	TRBJ1-1	CASRTPGQIEAFF	TGTGCCAGCAGAACTCCCGGACAGATTGAAGCTTTCTTT
TRBD2	-	TRBV4-2	TRBJ2-3	CASSQDTSGGTDTQYF	TGTGCCAGCAGCCAAGATACCAGCGGGGGTACAGATACGCAGTATTTT
-	many	TRBV7-9	TRBJ1-5	CASSLDTSNQPQHF	TGTGCCAGCAGCTTAGACACTAGCAATCAGCCCCAGCATTTT